What follows are 4 T cell receptor beta chains derived from one specimen sequenced in a study of tumor and adjacent non-tumor tissue in lung cancer. This sample's RNA came from whole unsorted tissue. Distant lung tissue was collected more than 3 cm away from the tumor edge. A modified ARM-PCR protocol with three rounds of nested PCR amplified TCRbeta. TCRdb fed the multiplex PCR reads into MiXCR, producing one record per CDR3 protein. The table shows 98,000 or so distinct CDR3 sequences, with 75% to 85% occurring only once. Material for sequencing was distant non-tumor lung tissue. The receptors here all came from a man aged 55 to 70 with small cell lung cancer.

The chain uses TRBV29-1 and TRBJ2-7, with D perhaps TRBD1 (6 bases). Germline values: CDR1 SQVTM, CDR2 ANQGSEA. Trimming removed 8 bases at V and 0 bases at J, with 17 bases between. The CDR3 sequence is 14 residues long. CDR3 DNA: TGCAGCCATTACAGGGACCCGCGCTCCTACGAGCAGTACGTC. It specifies CSHYRDPRSYEQYV.

Remarks on this clonotype: The junction does not match germline at one end; this may be a read error. V is TRBV20-1 and J is TRBJ2-2, with D possibly being TRBD1 (6 bases). Germline V lookup: CDR1 DFQATT, CDR2 SNEGSKA (reference sequence). CDR3 length: 12 residues. This CDR3 reads CNANRDAGELFF. Here the CDR3 DNA reads TGCAATGCTAACAGGGATGCCGGGGAGCTGTTTTTT.

The chain recombines TRBV6-9 with TRBJ1-6; tentative D call: TRBD1 (5 bases). The germline V and J ends were trimmed by 10 bases and 16 bases, with 32 bases remaining between them. Germline V gene data show CDR1 as MNHGY and CDR2 as SVAAGI. This CDR3 comprises 16 residues. The CDR3 region has the DNA TGTGCCAACCTCCGTGGGGCTCCTGACTATAATTCACTACTCCACTTT. Translation: CANLRGAPDYNSLLHF.

The J gene is TRBJ1-2, the V gene TRBV11-2; a possible D gene is TRBD1 (6 bases). V was clipped by 7 bases and J by 4 bases, with 16 bases between them. CDR3 length: 14 amino acids. From germline, CDR1 is SGHAT and CDR2 FQNNGV. CDR3 sequence: CASTIGGFSYGYTF. CDR3 DNA sequence: TGTGCCAGCACCATAGGGGGGTTTAGCTATGGCTACACCTTC. Full variable domain (remainder filled in from reference TRBV11-2 and TRBJ1-2): EAGVAQSPRYKIIEKRQSVAFWCNPISGHATLYWYQQILGQGPKLLIQFQNNGVVDDSQLPKDRFSAERLKGVDSTLKIQPAKLEDSAVYLCASTIGGFSYGYTFGSGTRLTVV.